Below are 17 T cell receptor beta chains sequenced from a single sample in a study of T cell repertoires in cytomegalovirus infection. Each CDR3 protein is one row after TCRdb ran MiXCR on the reads. The sample has about 230,000 distinct CDR3 sequences; over 20% are singletons. The sample was CD8+ T cells from PBMCs. The receptor source for this set is a human donor in good health (CMV status not recorded). Some clones in this sample may be carry-over from other donors' samples.

The chain recombines TRBV20-1 with TRBJ2-1; D perhaps matches TRBD2 (5 bases). V was clipped by 1 base and J by 5 bases, with 9 bases between them. CDR1 and CDR2 from the germline V gene are DFQATT and SNEGSKA (reference sequence). The CDR3 length is 13 residues. The CDR3, as DNA: TGCAGTGCTAGAGTACGAGCGGACAATGAGCAGTTCTTC. Encoded protein: CSARVRADNEQFF.

The rearrangement uses TRBV19 and TRBJ2-4; TRBD1 agrees at 7 bases. Trimming removed 1 base from V and 4 bases from J; junction bases left unmatched: 4. The CDR3 is 15 residues long. Per the germline V gene, CDR1 is LNHDA and CDR2 is SQIVND (reference sequence). In DNA, the CDR3 is TGTGCCAGTAGTATAGGCCTGGGACAGAAAAACATTCAGTACTTC. Amino acid sequence: CASSIGLGQKNIQYF.

V usage is TRBV7-3 and J usage is TRBJ2-6, with D unresolved. The CDR3 runs to 14 residues. V was cut by 5 bases and J by 2 bases, with 7 bases left in between. The germline V gene encodes CDR1 SGHTA and CDR2 FQGTGA. The CDR3 sequence: CASSPAAGANVLTF. The CDR3 DNA reads TGTGCCAGCAGCCCGGCCGCTGGGGCCAACGTCCTGACTTTC.

The table lists this clonotype with many counts. The CDR3 region has the DNA TGTGCCAGCAGCTATATTATCCATGGTGGTGACTATGGCTACACCTTC. Translation: CASSYIIHGGDYGYTF. The chain joins TRBV12-3 or TRBV12-4 to TRBJ1-2; unclear D gene. The CDR3 loop spans 16 amino acids. The ends were cut back, 6 bases at V and 3 bases at J, with 20 bases in the middle.

The chain recombines TRBV3-1 with TRBJ2-3; tentatively, D is TRBD2 (7 bases). CDR3 length: 16 amino acids. Germline CDR1 and CDR2: LGHDT and YNNKEL (reference sequence). Deletions cut 0 bases from V and 2 bases from J, with 12 bases between. CDR3 nucleotide sequence: TGTGCCAGCAGCCAAGATAGGGGGGGGGCCACAGATACGCAGTATTTT. As protein: CASSQDRGGATDTQYF.

The sample holds a few counts of this clonotype. The chain uses TRBV7-2 and TRBJ2-5, with D hard to call. Trimming pared 0 bases from V and 5 bases from J, leaving 7 bases between. CDR3 length: 13 amino acids. Germline CDR1 is SGHTA and CDR2 is FQGNSA. CDR3 residues: CASSLAGWETQYF. For the CDR3, the DNA is TGTGCCAGCAGCTTAGCGGGGTGGGAGACCCAGTACTTC.

J is TRBJ1-2 and V is TRBV2; D unresolved. Trimming removed 4 bases from V and 4 bases from J, with 13 bases in between. CDR3 size: 14 residues. The germline CDR1 and CDR2 sequences are SNHLY and FYNNEI. CDR3 bases: TGTGCCAGCAGTGCAAGGGCCTTAGCCTATGGCTACACCTTC. Amino acid sequence: CASSARALAYGYTF. The full variable domain, completed using reference TRBV2 and TRBJ1-2, is EPEVTQTPSHQVTQMGQEVILRCVPISNHLYFYWYRQILGQKVEFLVSFYNNEISEKSEIFDDQFSVERPDGSNFTLKIRSTKLEDSAMYFCASSARALAYGYTFGSGTRLTVV.

This clonotype was detected a few times. The CDR3 here is CSAKADTHSNQPQHF. CDR3 sequence (DNA): TGCAGTGCTAAGGCCGACACCCATAGCAATCAGCCCCAGCATTTT. The chain carries TRBV20-1 and TRBJ1-5; D gene unclear. V was clipped by 4 bases and J by 0 bases, with 13 bases between them. The CDR3 is made up of 15 amino acids. Germline-derived CDR1 and CDR2 are DFQATT and SNEGSKA (reference sequence).

CDR3: CASSSWGLGDTQYF. CDR3 DNA sequence: TGTGCCAGCAGTTCTTGGGGGCTTGGAGATACGCAGTATTTT. J is TRBJ2-3 and V is TRBV12-3 or TRBV12-4; TRBD1 is a possible D gene (6 bases). CDR3 size: 14 residues. V was pared by 4 bases and J by 5 bases, with 13 bases between.

This clonotype has ten or more counts. The chain employs TRBV7-6 and TRBJ2-1; TRBD2 matches 9 bases. The trim removed 5 bases at V and 6 bases at J, leaving 11 bases unmatched. Germline V CDR1 and CDR2: SGHVS, FNYEAQ. This CDR3 has 16 amino acids. The DNA of the CDR3 is TGTGCCAGCAGCCCGGTGGGCGGGGGGGCCCGCAATGAGCAGTTCTTC. It codes for CASSPVGGGARNEQFF.

This clonotype was recorded many times. This chain joins TRBV7-7 and TRBJ2-7; perhaps TRBD1 as D (10 bases). V was cut by 5 bases and J by 3 bases, with 23 bases left in between. The CDR3 contains 17 residues. Germline V lookup: CDR1 SSHAT, CDR2 FNYEAQ (reference sequence). CDR3 coding DNA: TGTGCCAGCAGCCCGGCGGGGGGGACAGGGGTTTACTACGAGCAGTACTTC. This sequence encodes CASSPAGGTGVYYEQYF.

This clonotype has a handful of counts. The V and J genes are TRBV25-1 and TRBJ2-1, with D tentatively TRBD2 (7 bases). The V gene lost 0 bases and the J gene lost 13 bases, with 19 bases spanning the gap. Germline values: CDR1 MGHDK, CDR2 SYGVNS. The CDR3 has 15 amino acids. CDR3: CASSEYNGGLPHQFF. The DNA for the CDR3 is TGTGCCAGCAGTGAATATAACGGGGGGCTACCTCATCAGTTCTTC.

The sample holds a few counts of this clonotype. The CDR3 sequence: CASSLVSSGGYNEQFF. CDR3 nucleotide sequence: TGTGCCAGCAGCTTAGTTTCCAGCGGGGGGTACAATGAGCAGTTCTTC. The chain combines TRBV11-2 with TRBJ2-1; 9 bases align to TRBD2. The trim removed 1 base at V and 4 bases at J, leaving 5 bases unmatched. Germline V gene data show CDR1 as SGHAT and CDR2 as FQNNGV. The CDR3 spans 16 residues.

The chain is built from TRBV20-1 and TRBJ1-5, with 8 bases matching TRBD1. The germline V gene encodes CDR1 DFQATT and CDR2 SNEGSKA (reference sequence). Losses at the gene ends were 1 base for V and 11 bases for J; bases not matched to a gene: 13. There are 15 residues in the CDR3. The CDR3 here is CSARAPTGEGGAQHF. CDR3 DNA sequence: TGCAGTGCTAGAGCTCCGACAGGGGAGGGTGGAGCCCAGCATTTT.

A few counts support this clonotype. V and J are TRBV12-3 or TRBV12-4 and TRBJ2-7; possible D gene TRBD1, 5 bases. V was trimmed by 6 bases and J by 5 bases, leaving 11 bases between them. The CDR3 is 12 residues long. CDR3 sequence: CASSRKQDEQYF. DNA for the CDR3: TGTGCCAGCAGCCGAAAACAGGACGAGCAGTACTTC.

The rearrangement uses TRBV7-9 and TRBJ1-6, with D unresolved. The CDR3 runs to 16 residues. Between the trimmed V and J ends, which lost 0 bases and 6 bases, there was a span of 12 bases. Germline V CDR1 and CDR2: SEHNR, FQNEAQ (reference sequence). CDR3 sequence (DNA): TGTGCCAGCAGCTTAGCTTCTACCGATCTTAATTCACCCCTCCACTTT. Residues: CASSLASTDLNSPLHF.

This clonotype was picked up one time. The J gene is TRBJ2-3, the V gene TRBV12-3 or TRBV12-4; either TRBD1 or TRBD2 may fit D (5 bases each). The V end lost 4 bases, the J end lost 0 bases, and 11 bases lay between the germline ends. The CDR3 extends over 15 amino acids. CDR3: CASSSGTLSTDTQYF. CDR3 nucleotides: TGTGCCAGCAGTTCAGGGACGTTGAGCACAGATACGCAGTATTTT.